These T cell receptor beta chains were read from a single sample in a study of CD8+ T cells in alopecia areata. Profiled with immunoSEQ multiplex PCR; TCRdb holds only in-frame clones, not every one. Of 200,000 to 250,000 clones in the sample, more than 45% were seen once. The material sequenced was CD4+ T cells sorted from blood, taken at week 4, from a patient treated with tofacitinib. These receptors were obtained from a human donor with alopecia areata. Each CDR3 is given with its conserved first and last residue. A D gene is named only where the DNA matches it firmly. Some rows mark clone size as missing; the rest say once, few, many or name a class of expanded clone.

V gene: TRBV6-5; clone size: NA; D gene: TRBD1; J gene: TRBJ2-7; CDR3 protein: CASSYDRGYEQYF; CDR3 DNA: TGTGCCAGCAGTTACGACAGGGGGTACGAGCAGTACTTC
V gene: TRBV27; clone size: NA; D gene: NA; J gene: TRBJ1-2; CDR3 protein: CASSFRGGTHGYTF; CDR3 DNA: TGTGCCAGCAGTTTTCGGGGGGGCACGCATGGCTACACCTTC
V gene: TRBV10-3; clone size: NA; D gene: TRBD1; J gene: TRBJ2-7; CDR3 protein: CAISESPGQYSYEQYF; CDR3 DNA: TGTGCCATCAGTGAGTCTCCGGGACAGTACTCCTACGAGCAGTACTTC
V gene: TRBV27; clone size: NA; D gene: NA; J gene: TRBJ2-7; CDR3 protein: CASSLTPTRGYEQYF; CDR3 DNA: TGTGCCAGCAGTTTAACGCCCACGAGGGGCTACGAGCAGTACTTC
V gene: TRBV30; clone size: NA; D gene: NA; J gene: TRBJ1-2; CDR3 protein: CAWSVEGRGRYTF; CDR3 DNA: TGTGCCTGGAGTGTGGAGGGTCGAGGTCGCTACACCTTC
V gene: TRBV30; clone size: NA; D gene: NA; J gene: TRBJ1-2; CDR3 protein: CAWISGRRSNYGYTF; CDR3 DNA: TGTGCCTGGATTTCCGGCAGGCGATCTAACTATGGCTACACCTTC
V gene: TRBV7-9; clone size: few; D gene: NA; J gene: TRBJ2-4; CDR3 protein: CASSSSGQGDIQYF; CDR3 DNA: TGTGCCAGCAGCTCATCGGGACAAGGGGACATTCAGTACTTC
V gene: TRBV29-1; clone size: NA; D gene: NA; J gene: TRBJ2-3; CDR3 protein: CSVHDGGDTQYF; CDR3 DNA: TGCAGCGTTCACGACGGTGGAGATACGCAGTATTTT
V gene: TRBV10-3; clone size: NA; D gene: NA; J gene: TRBJ1-2; CDR3 protein: CAISDGGGYGYTF; CDR3 DNA: TGTGCCATCAGTGACGGGGGAGGTTATGGCTACACCTTC
V gene: TRBV10-3; clone size: NA; D gene: TRBD1; J gene: TRBJ2-2; CDR3 protein: CAISAVDREYTGELFF; CDR3 DNA: TGTGCCATCAGTGCTGTGGACAGGGAATACACCGGGGAGCTGTTTTTT
V gene: TRBV10-3; clone size: NA; D gene: NA; J gene: TRBJ2-1; CDR3 protein: CAISLGGNEQFF; CDR3 DNA: TGTGCCATCAGTCTAGGTGGCAATGAGCAGTTCTTC
V gene: TRBV5-1; clone size: NA; D gene: NA; J gene: TRBJ1-4; CDR3 protein: CATREGANEKLFF; CDR3 DNA: TGCGCCACCCGGGAGGGTGCTAATGAAAAACTGTTTTTT
V gene: TRBV15; clone size: NA; D gene: NA; J gene: TRBJ2-7; CDR3 protein: CATSREVRVYEQYF; CDR3 DNA: TGTGCCACCAGCAGAGAGGTCAGAGTCTACGAGCAGTACTTC
V gene: TRBV30; clone size: once; D gene: NA; J gene: TRBJ1-6; CDR3 protein: CAWSADGSSPLHF; CDR3 DNA: TGTGCCTGGAGTGCGGACGGCTCTTCACCCCTCCACTTT
V gene: TRBV6-5; clone size: NA; D gene: NA; J gene: TRBJ1-4; CDR3 protein: CASTQLPGGEKLFF; CDR3 DNA: TGTGCCAGCACCCAACTCCCCGGGGGAGAAAAACTGTTTTTT
V gene: TRBV2; clone size: NA; D gene: NA; J gene: TRBJ1-4; CDR3 protein: CAIREGPSEKLFF; CDR3 DNA: TGTGCCATCCGGGAGGGGCCTAGTGAAAAACTGTTTTTT
V gene: TRBV2; clone size: NA; D gene: NA; J gene: TRBJ1-1; CDR3 protein: CASSASRNTEAFF; CDR3 DNA: TGTGCCAGCAGTGCTAGTAGGAACACTGAAGCTTTCTTT
V gene: TRBV5-1; clone size: NA; D gene: NA; J gene: TRBJ2-5; CDR3 protein: CASSSQGQETQYF; CDR3 DNA: TGCGCCAGCAGCTCCCAGGGTCAAGAGACCCAGTACTTC
V gene: TRBV29-1; clone size: few; D gene: NA; J gene: TRBJ2-6; CDR3 protein: CSATSGANVLTF; CDR3 DNA: TGCAGCGCCACCTCTGGGGCCAACGTCCTGACTTTC
V gene: TRBV9; clone size: NA; D gene: NA; J gene: TRBJ2-7; CDR3 protein: CASSVGELHEQYF; CDR3 DNA: TGTGCCAGCAGCGTAGGAGAGCTCCACGAGCAGTACTTC
V gene: TRBV5-1; clone size: few; D gene: TRBD1; J gene: TRBJ2-2; CDR3 protein: CASRSETGPTGELFF; CDR3 DNA: TGCGCCAGCAGATCCGAGACAGGGCCCACCGGGGAGCTGTTTTTT
V gene: TRBV29-1; clone size: NA; D gene: NA; J gene: TRBJ2-3; CDR3 protein: CSVGDLTDTQYF; CDR3 DNA: TGCAGCGTAGGGGACCTCACAGATACGCAGTATTTT